The sequence of this TCR beta chain was determined in a study of blood T cell repertoires in COVID-19. Study summary: Samples of COVID-19 (acute and convalescent) were obtained from the United States, Italy and Spain. T cells, B-cell-depleted T cells, or PBMCs provided the cDNA or gDNA that served as material.

In its sample, this clone was seen once. Participants' own reports of clinical history determined their cohort assignment. Exposed participants came across a COVID-19 case within 2 weeks before study entry. Sequencing used immunoSEQ multiplex PCR; TCRdb keeps in-frame clones, though not all of them. The sample records around 240,000 clones, 80% to 90% being singletons. Between the trimmed V and J ends, which lost 7 bases and 5 bases, there was a span of 17 bases. CDR3 length: 14 residues. The germline V gene has CDR1 MDHEN and CDR2 SYDVKM. This TCR was recovered from a middle-aged man who had been exposed to COVID-19. Sequenced material: PBMCs or T cells enriched from blood (not recorded which). The genes are TRBV28 and TRBJ1-1; D uncertain. In nucleotides, the CDR3 is TGTGCCAGCAACCCGGAGTGGGTCCGGACTGAAGCTTTCTTT. This sequence encodes CASNPEWVRTEAFF.